Each of the 26 T cell receptor beta chains below was sequenced from the same sample in a study of control samples from healthy donors and cancer patients. Sequencing was performed with immunoSEQ multiplex PCR; in TCRdb, only in-frame clones are kept and a portion is missing. This table has about 120,000 clones, around 89% appearing once. Input material: blood. The receptors come from a man aged 35 to 55 in good health.

The chain combines TRBV5-1 with TRBJ1-5, with D unresolved. The CDR3 runs to 17 residues. Germline V gene lookup returns CDR1 SGHRS and CDR2 YFSETQ. V lost 0 bases and J 4 bases, leaving 17 bases between the germline ends. The CDR3 DNA follows: TGCGCCAGCAGCTTGGCCTTTAATAGTGGAAAAAATCAGCCCCAGCATTTT. This gives the protein CASSLAFNSGKNQPQHF.

The chain employs TRBV25-1 and TRBJ2-1; maybe TRBD2 (5 bases). The CDR3 totals 10 residues. Trimming took off 7 bases at V and 8 bases at J, with 6 bases between the two ends. Germline V gives CDR1 MGHDK, CDR2 SYGVNS. CDR3 sequence: CASTGDEQFF. The CDR3 region has the DNA TGTGCCAGCACCGGGGATGAGCAGTTCTTC.

J is TRBJ1-3 and V is TRBV5-6; possibly TRBD1 for D (6 bases). Between the trimmed V and J ends, which lost 3 bases and 0 bases, there was a span of 13 bases. This CDR3 is 16 amino acids long. The V gene's germline CDR1 is SGHDT and CDR2 YYEEEE. The CDR3 here is CASSSPGHRSGNTIYF. The CDR3 coding sequence is TGTGCCAGCAGCTCGCCGGGACACCGCTCTGGAAACACCATATATTTT.

The chain couples TRBV5-4 to TRBJ1-1; D uncertain. The germline V gene has CDR1 SGHNT and CDR2 YYREEE (reference sequence). V was shortened by 0 bases and J by 0 bases, with 3 bases between the two germline ends. This CDR3 has 13 residues. The CDR3 sequence is CASSLELNTEAFF. In DNA form, the CDR3 reads TGTGCCAGCAGCTTGGAACTGAACACTGAAGCTTTCTTT.

The chain recombines TRBV7-3 with TRBJ2-6; maybe TRBD1 (6 bases). This CDR3 spans 19 amino acids. Trimming cost V 2 bases and J 0 bases, with 17 bases left between them. Germline assignment: CDR1 SGHTA and CDR2 FQGTGA. The CDR3, as DNA: TGTGCCAGCAGCTTATGGGACACGGGACCGGTCTCTGGGGCCAACGTCCTGACTTTC. Translated, it gives CASSLWDTGPVSGANVLTF.

The V and J genes are TRBV24-1 and TRBJ1-1; D is ambiguous. Trimming took off 6 bases at V and 1 base at J, with 8 bases between the two ends. The CDR3 runs to 13 residues. Germline-derived CDR1 and CDR2 are KGHDR and SFDVKD. CDR3 in amino acids: CATSRGGNTEAFF. In DNA form, the CDR3 reads TGTGCCACCAGTCGTGGCGGGAACACTGAAGCTTTCTTT.

The chain has TRBV19 and TRBJ1-2, with TRBD1 as a possible D gene (6 bases). Per germline, CDR1 LNHDA and CDR2 SQIVND (reference sequence). This CDR3 is 16 amino acids long. Trimming shortened V by 9 bases and J by 0 bases, and 20 bases separated the two germline ends. The CDR3 bases are TGTGCCAGCAATAGAGGACAGCCTGCTTCTAACTATGGCTACACCTTC. Residues: CASNRGQPASNYGYTF.

The chain joins TRBV6-1 to TRBJ2-6, with unresolved D. The length of the CDR3 is 16 residues. Germline V gene data show CDR1 as MNHNS and CDR2 as SASEGT. Trimming removed 3 bases from V and 0 bases from J, with 9 bases in between. The CDR3 region has the DNA TGTGCCAGCAGTGATAGCCACTACTCTGGGGCCAACGTCCTGACTTTC. Its translation: CASSDSHYSGANVLTF.

This chain joins TRBV6-1 and TRBJ1-1, with D possibly matching TRBD1 (5 bases). The V end was cut by 3 bases, the J end by 10 bases, with 9 bases between. The CDR3 consists of 11 residues. The germline V gene has CDR1 MNHNS and CDR2 SASEGT. CDR3 loop: CASSDLTVAFF. CDR3 nucleotides: TGTGCCAGCAGTGATTTGACAGTAGCTTTCTTT.

CDR3 region: CATSSDRRAYNEQFF. CDR3 DNA sequence: TGTGCCACCAGCTCAGACCGCCGAGCCTACAATGAGCAGTTCTTC. The genes are TRBV24-1 and TRBJ2-1, with D hard to call. There are 15 residues in the CDR3. CDR1 and CDR2 (germline): KGHDR, SFDVKD. Trimming left V 7 bases short and J 2 bases short, with 14 bases between.

The genes are TRBV15 and TRBJ2-5; maybe TRBD1 (6 bases). Germline V CDR1 and CDR2: LNHNV, YYDKDF (reference sequence). This CDR3 is built from 16 residues. Between the trimmed V and J ends, which lost 0 bases and 5 bases, there was a span of 16 bases. The CDR3 bases are TGTGCCACCAGCAGAGATTTTAGGACAGAGAAGGAGACCCAGTACTTC. Amino acid sequence: CATSRDFRTEKETQYF.

CDR3 residues: CASTTDRSSGNTIYF. In nucleotides, the CDR3 is TGTGCCAGCACCACGGACAGGAGCTCTGGAAACACCATATATTTT. This rearrangement joins TRBV6-5 to TRBJ1-3; 7 nucleotides agree with TRBD1. Germline assignment: CDR1 MNHEY and CDR2 SVGAGI. Trimming removed 7 bases from V and 0 bases from J; junction bases left unmatched: 6. There are 15 residues in the CDR3.

This rearrangement joins TRBV5-4 to TRBJ1-6; 8 bases match TRBD1. CDR1 is SGHNT, CDR2 YYREEE, per germline (reference sequence). This CDR3 is built from 16 residues. V dropped 4 bases and J dropped 9; count of bases not matched to a gene: 12. The CDR3 spells CASSPGQGAVRSPLHF. The CDR3 DNA is TGTGCCAGCAGCCCAGGGCAGGGGGCGGTTCGTTCACCCCTCCACTTT.

The rearrangement joins TRBV27 to TRBJ2-5, with 9 positions matching TRBD2. The CDR3 sequence is 14 residues long. Looked up from germline, CDR1 is MNHEY and CDR2 is SMNVEV (reference sequence). V was clipped by 6 bases and J by 9 bases; unmatched bases: 11. The CDR3 protein is CASRQAGGGMAQYF. The CDR3 region has the DNA TGTGCCAGCAGACAAGCGGGGGGAGGGATGGCCCAGTACTTC.

The chain employs TRBV19 and TRBJ2-7; maybe TRBD2 (6 bases). In germline, CDR1 is LNHDA, CDR2 SQIVND (reference sequence). The CDR3 contains 15 residues. Between the trimmed V and J ends, which lost 1 base and 0 bases, there was a span of 10 bases. The CDR3 bases are TGTGCCAGTAGTATAGTTCTAGCGAGCTCCTACGAGCAGTACTTC. Translation gives CASSIVLASSYEQYF.

The chain uses TRBV29-1 and TRBJ2-1, with 9 bases that match TRBD1. CDR1 is SQVTM and CDR2 is ANQGSEA in the germline V gene. CDR3 length: 13 residues. After removal of 7 bases from V and 7 bases from J, the junction contained 8 bases not matched to a gene. The CDR3 DNA sequence: TGCAGCGCCACAGGACAGGGGCGGAATGAGCAGTTCTTC. This codes for CSATGQGRNEQFF.

The chain uses TRBV6-2 or TRBV6-3 and TRBJ2-7; the D is unclear. The germline V gene encodes CDR1 MNHEY and CDR2 SVGEGT. The CDR3 totals 13 residues. Trimming removed 2 bases at V and 2 bases at J, with 7 bases between. CDR3: CASSYSDTYEQYF. The CDR3 DNA follows: TGTGCCAGCAGTTACAGTGACACCTACGAGCAGTACTTC.

The chain employs TRBV6-6 and TRBJ1-2; TRBD1 matches at 8 bases. V lost 5 bases to trimming and J lost 4 bases; unmatched junction nucleotides: 12. The CDR3 is 16 residues long. Germline lookup yields CDR1 MNHNY and CDR2 SVGAGI (reference sequence). Written as DNA, the CDR3 is TGTGCCAGCAGTAAAAACTACGGACAGGGTTCCTATGGCTACACCTTC. Translated: CASSKNYGQGSYGYTF.

The J gene is TRBJ1-2, the V gene TRBV27, with 7 bases lining up with TRBD1. Trimming removed 7 bases from V and 5 bases from J; junction bases left unmatched: 7. Germline loops: CDR1 MNHEY, CDR2 SMNVEV (reference sequence). This CDR3 region has 13 residues. CDR3 nucleotide sequence: TGTGCCAGCAAGAAAACAGGGGCTTATGGCTACACCTTC. Translation: CASKKTGAYGYTF.

The chain couples TRBV7-9 to TRBJ1-2; perhaps TRBD1 as D (5 bases). The V end was cut by 7 bases, the J end by 1 base, with 13 bases between. The CDR3 is 14 amino acids. Germline CDR1 SEHNR, CDR2 FQNEAQ (reference sequence). This CDR3 reads CASTPVGGNYGYTF. The CDR3 nucleotides read TGTGCCAGCACCCCGGTGGGGGGTAACTATGGCTACACCTTC.

Turning to this clone: Within the sample, other DNA sequences also encode this same CDR3. The chain uses TRBV12-3 or TRBV12-4 and TRBJ2-5; 7 nucleotides line up with TRBD1. The CDR3 loop spans 13 amino acids. V lost 5 bases, J lost 5 bases, and 5 bases stayed unmatched. CDR3 nucleotides: TGTGCCAGCAGTGGGACGGGACAGGAGACCCAGTACTTC. Its translation: CASSGTGQETQYF.

The chain recombines TRBV11-2 with TRBJ1-5, with D possibly matching TRBD1 (6 bases). Per germline, CDR1 SGHAT and CDR2 FQNNGV. The CDR3 totals 14 residues. V was clipped by 6 bases and J by 3 bases, with 12 bases between them. The CDR3 reads CASSPTGPNQPQHF. In nucleotides, the CDR3 is TGTGCCAGCAGTCCGACAGGACCCAATCAGCCCCAGCATTTT. The whole variable domain, filled in from reference TRBV11-2 and TRBJ1-5, reads EAGVAQSPRYKIIEKRQSVAFWCNPISGHATLYWYQQILGQGPKLLIQFQNNGVVDDSQLPKDRFSAERLKGVDSTLKIQPAKLEDSAVYLCASSPTGPNQPQHFGDGTRLSIL.

The chain joins TRBV7-9 to TRBJ2-6; 11 positions match TRBD1. The germline V gene has CDR1 SEHNR and CDR2 FQNEAQ (reference sequence). With V trimmed by 5 bases and J by 2 bases, 5 bases remained unmatched. The CDR3 has 17 residues. In nucleotides, the CDR3 is TGTGCCAGCAGCCCCGAGGGACAGGGGGCTGGGGCCAACGTCCTGACTTTC. It is translated as CASSPEGQGAGANVLTF.

The chain employs TRBV4-1 and TRBJ2-7; D may be TRBD1 or TRBD2 (5 bases each). This CDR3 is built from 16 residues. Germline V gene sequence: CDR1 MGHRA, CDR2 YSYEKL. V lost 4 bases and J 3 bases, leaving 19 bases between the germline ends. Here the CDR3 reads CASSPQPGTTYYEQYF. The CDR3 DNA reads TGCGCCAGCAGCCCCCAACCCGGGACGACTTACTACGAGCAGTACTTC.

The chain uses TRBV9 and TRBJ2-7, with 7 positions matching TRBD1. CDR3 size: 15 residues. V was clipped by 0 bases and J by 4 bases; unmatched bases: 7. Germline CDR1 and CDR2: SGDLS and YYNGEE. The CDR3 reads CASSVGPGGRYEQYF. In DNA form, the CDR3 reads TGTGCCAGCAGCGTAGGCCCAGGGGGTAGATACGAGCAGTACTTC.

Here the CDR3 DNA reads TGCGCCAGCAGCTTGGGAGCGGAGAGTTATAATTCACCCCTCCACTTT. This codes for CASSLGAESYNSPLHF. The chain recombines TRBV5-1 with TRBJ1-6, with D unclear. The CDR3 is 16 amino acids. Germline V CDR1 and CDR2: SGHRS, YFSETQ. V was clipped by 0 bases and J by 4 bases, with 11 bases between them.